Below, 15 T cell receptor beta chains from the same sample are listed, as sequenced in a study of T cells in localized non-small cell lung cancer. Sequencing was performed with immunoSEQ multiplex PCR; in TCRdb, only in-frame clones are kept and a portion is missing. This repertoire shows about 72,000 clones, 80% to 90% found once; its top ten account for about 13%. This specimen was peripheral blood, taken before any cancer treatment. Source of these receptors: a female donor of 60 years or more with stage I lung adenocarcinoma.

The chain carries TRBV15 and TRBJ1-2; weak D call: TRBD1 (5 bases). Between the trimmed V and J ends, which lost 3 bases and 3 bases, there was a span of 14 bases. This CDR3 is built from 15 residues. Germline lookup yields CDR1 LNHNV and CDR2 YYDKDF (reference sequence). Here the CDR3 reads CATSSVGRGDYGYTF. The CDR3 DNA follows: TGTGCCACCAGCAGCGTGGGGCGCGGGGACTATGGCTACACCTTC.

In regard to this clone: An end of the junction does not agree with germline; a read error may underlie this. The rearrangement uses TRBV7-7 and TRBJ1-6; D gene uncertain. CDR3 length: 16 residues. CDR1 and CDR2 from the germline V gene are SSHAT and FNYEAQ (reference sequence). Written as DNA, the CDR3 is TGTGCTAGCAGCTTATATCGGCCAGGACCTACTTCACCCCTCCACTTT. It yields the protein CASSLYRPGPTSPLHF. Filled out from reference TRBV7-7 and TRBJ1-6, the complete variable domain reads GAGVSQSPRYKVTKRGQDVTLRCDPISSHATLYWYQQALGQGPEFLTYFNYEAQPDKSGLPSDRFSAERPEGSISTLTIQRTEQRDSAMYRCASSLYRPGPTSPLHFGNGTRLTVT.

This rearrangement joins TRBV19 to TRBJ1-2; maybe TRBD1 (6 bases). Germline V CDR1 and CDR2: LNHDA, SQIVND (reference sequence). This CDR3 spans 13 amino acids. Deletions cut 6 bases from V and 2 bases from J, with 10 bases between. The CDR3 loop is CASRWTENYGYTF. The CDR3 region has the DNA TGTGCCAGTAGATGGACAGAGAACTATGGCTACACCTTC.

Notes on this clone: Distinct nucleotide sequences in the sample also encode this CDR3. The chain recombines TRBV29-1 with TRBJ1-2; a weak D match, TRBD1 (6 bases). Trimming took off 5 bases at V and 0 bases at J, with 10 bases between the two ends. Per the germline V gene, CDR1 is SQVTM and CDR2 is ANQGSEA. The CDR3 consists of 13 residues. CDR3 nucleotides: TGCAGCGTTACACAGGGTTCTAACTATGGCTACACCTTC. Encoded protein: CSVTQGSNYGYTF.

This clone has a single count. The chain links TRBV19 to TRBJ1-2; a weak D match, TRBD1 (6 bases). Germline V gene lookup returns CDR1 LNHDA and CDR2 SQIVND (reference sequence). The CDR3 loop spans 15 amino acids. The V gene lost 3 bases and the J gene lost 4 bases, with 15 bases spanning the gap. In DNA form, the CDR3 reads TGTGCCAGTAGTATTGGGGGCGGTCTACCCTATGGCTACACCTTC. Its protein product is CASSIGGGLPYGYTF.

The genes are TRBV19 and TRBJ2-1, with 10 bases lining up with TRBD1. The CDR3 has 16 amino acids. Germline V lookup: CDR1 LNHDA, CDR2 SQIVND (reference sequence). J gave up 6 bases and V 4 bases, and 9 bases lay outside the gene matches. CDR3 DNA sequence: TGTGCCAGTAGTAGATCGACAGGGGGCAGGGGCAATGAGCAGTTCTTC. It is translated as CASSRSTGGRGNEQFF.

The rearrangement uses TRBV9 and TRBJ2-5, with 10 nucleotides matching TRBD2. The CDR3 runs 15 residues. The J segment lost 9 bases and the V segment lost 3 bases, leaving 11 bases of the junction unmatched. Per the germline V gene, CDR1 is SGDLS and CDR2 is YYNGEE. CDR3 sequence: CASSAEAGGVGAQYF. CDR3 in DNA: TGTGCCAGCAGCGCCGAAGCGGGGGGGGTTGGAGCCCAGTACTTC.

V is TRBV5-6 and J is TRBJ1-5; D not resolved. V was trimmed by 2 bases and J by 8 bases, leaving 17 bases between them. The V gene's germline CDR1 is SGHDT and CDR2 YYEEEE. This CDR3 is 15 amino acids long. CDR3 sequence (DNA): TGTGCCAGCAGCTTTTCGGTGGAGGGTTTGAAGCCCCAGCATTTT. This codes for CASSFSVEGLKPQHF.

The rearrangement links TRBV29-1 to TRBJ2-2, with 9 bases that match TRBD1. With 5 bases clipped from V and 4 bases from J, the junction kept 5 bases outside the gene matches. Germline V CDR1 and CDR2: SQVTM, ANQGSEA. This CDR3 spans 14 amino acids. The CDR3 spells CSVTGGVGTGELFF. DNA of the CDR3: TGCAGCGTTACAGGGGGCGTCGGCACCGGGGAGCTGTTTTTT.

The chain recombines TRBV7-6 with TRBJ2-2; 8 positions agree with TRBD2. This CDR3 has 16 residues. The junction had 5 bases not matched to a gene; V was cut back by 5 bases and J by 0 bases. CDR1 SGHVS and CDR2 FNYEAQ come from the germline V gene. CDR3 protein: CASSVNSGTNTGELFF. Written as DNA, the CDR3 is TGTGCCAGCAGCGTAAATAGCGGGACGAACACCGGGGAGCTGTTTTTT.

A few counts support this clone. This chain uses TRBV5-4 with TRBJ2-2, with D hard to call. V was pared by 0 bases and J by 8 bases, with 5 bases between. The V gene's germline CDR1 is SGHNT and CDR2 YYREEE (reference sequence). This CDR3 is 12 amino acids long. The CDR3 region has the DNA TGTGCCAGCAGCTTGGGCAGAGGGGAGCTGTTTTTT. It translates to CASSLGRGELFF.

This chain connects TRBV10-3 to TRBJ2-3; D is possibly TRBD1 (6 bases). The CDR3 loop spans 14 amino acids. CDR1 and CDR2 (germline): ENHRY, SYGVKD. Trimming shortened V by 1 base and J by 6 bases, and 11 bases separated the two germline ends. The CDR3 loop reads CAISELGGSDTQYF. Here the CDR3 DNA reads TGTGCCATCAGTGAGTTAGGGGGATCTGATACGCAGTATTTT.

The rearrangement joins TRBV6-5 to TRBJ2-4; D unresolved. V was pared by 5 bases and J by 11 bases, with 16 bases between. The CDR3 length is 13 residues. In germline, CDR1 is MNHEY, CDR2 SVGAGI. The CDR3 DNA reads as TGTGCCAGCAGTCAAAGAAGGATTCAGGTTCAGTACTTC. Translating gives CASSQRRIQVQYF.

DNA of the CDR3: TGCGCCAGCAGCCAAGGCCCGACGGGGTTAGCCAAAAACATTCAGTACTTC. It is translated as CASSQGPTGLAKNIQYF. The chain is built from TRBV4-1 and TRBJ2-4; a possible D gene is TRBD2 (5 bases). V was cut by 1 base and J by 0 bases, with 13 bases left in between. This CDR3 is 17 amino acids long. Germline V gene data show CDR1 as MGHRA and CDR2 as YSYEKL.

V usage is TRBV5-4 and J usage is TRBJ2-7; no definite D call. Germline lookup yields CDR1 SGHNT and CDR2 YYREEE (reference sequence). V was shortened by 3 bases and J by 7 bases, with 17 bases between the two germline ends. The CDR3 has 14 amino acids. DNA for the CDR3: TGTGCCAGCAGCTCACGCTGGGGTCAGGTGGAGCAGTACTTC. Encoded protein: CASSSRWGQVEQYF.